This T cell receptor beta chain was profiled in a study of CD8 T cells in ankylosing spondylitis. This CDR3 is 17 amino acids long. V shed 5 bases and J shed 1 base, with 18 bases lying between them. Germline V lookup: CDR1 SGHRS, CDR2 YFSETQ. The study's findings and limits: Past research had described some motif variants in reactive arthritis synovial fluid and blood. Typical of ankylosing spondylitis blood, it appeared, was a TCR beta motif of about eight highly homologous variants.

At least ten counts were recorded for this clonotype. Its antigen remains unknown. Quantitative 5'-RACE with molecular barcodes generated TCR beta libraries. MiXCR, applied by TCRdb to the 5' RACE reads, yields one record per CDR3 protein. This sample yields roughly 450,000 distinct CDR3 sequences, of which about 24% are seen a single time; about 1% belongs to the top ten. The receptor comes from a male donor with ankylosing spondylitis. The rearrangement joins TRBV5-1 to TRBJ2-2; D may be TRBD2 (6 bases). Sample: blood, either unsorted or a sorted T cell fraction (not recorded which). CDR3 residues: CASRFLRARENTGELFF. CDR3 DNA: TGCGCCAGCAGGTTCCTTAGGGCGCGGGAGAACACCGGGGAGCTGTTTTTT.